The next 3 T cell receptor beta chains were all read from a single sample in a study of human T cells and chemical hapten exposure. Using its own MiXCR run on the RACE reads, TCRdb lists one record per CDR3 protein. The data contain approximately 57,000 distinct CDR3 sequences, approximately 9.9% of them singletons. Described time point: pre-sensitization, week 0. Described treatment: therapeutic diphenylcyclopropenone sensitization with weekly scalp DPC. The input for sequencing was whole blood, taken in connection with sensitization to the hapten diphenylcyclopropenone (DPC). The receptors originated from a man aged 35-49 years with alopecia areata. Some clones in this sample may be carry-over from other donors' samples.

This clonotype was observed a handful of times. The gene calls are TRBV11-2 and TRBJ2-1; no firm D call. The CDR3 is made up of 14 amino acids. V lost 5 bases and J lost 10, with 18 bases in between. Germline V CDR1 and CDR2: SGHAT, FQNNGV. The CDR3 DNA is TGTGCCAGCAGCCCTCAGGAGTGGGCTTACGAGCAGTTCTTC. Translation: CASSPQEWAYEQFF. Supplemented by reference TRBV11-2 and TRBJ2-1, the full variable domain reads EAGVAQSPRYKIIEKRQSVAFWCNPISGHATLYWYQQILGQGPKLLIQFQNNGVVDDSQLPKDRFSAERLKGVDSTLKIQPAKLEDSAVYLCASSPQEWAYEQFFGPGTRLTVL.

This clonotype was seen ten or more times. J is TRBJ2-2 and V is TRBV12-3 or TRBV12-4; TRBD2 aligns across 7 bases. The CDR3 runs 15 residues. V lost 1 base, J lost 5 bases, and 4 bases stayed unmatched. The CDR3 coding sequence is TGTGCCAGCAGTTTAGTGGCGGGAGAAACCGGGGAGCTGTTTTTT. Amino acids: CASSLVAGETGELFF.

In its sample, this clonotype was seen many times. This chain links TRBV12-3 or TRBV12-4 with TRBJ2-1; 11 nucleotides agree with TRBD2. The V and J ends lost 5 bases and 9 bases, in that order; junction bases with no gene match: 27. The CDR3 length is 21 residues. CDR3 in amino acids: CASSTIRPGHFGTSGSGEQFF. The CDR3 coding sequence is TGTGCCAGCAGTACAATACGTCCGGGACACTTCGGAACTAGCGGGAGTGGTGAGCAGTTCTTC.